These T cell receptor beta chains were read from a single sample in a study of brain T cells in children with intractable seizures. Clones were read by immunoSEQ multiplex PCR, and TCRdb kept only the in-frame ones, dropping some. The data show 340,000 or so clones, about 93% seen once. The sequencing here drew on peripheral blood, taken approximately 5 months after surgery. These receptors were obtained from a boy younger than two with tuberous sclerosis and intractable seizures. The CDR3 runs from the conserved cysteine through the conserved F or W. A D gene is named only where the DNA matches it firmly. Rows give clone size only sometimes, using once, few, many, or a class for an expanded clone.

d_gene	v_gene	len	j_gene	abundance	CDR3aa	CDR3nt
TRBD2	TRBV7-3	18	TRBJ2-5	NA	CASSLREGLALFKETQYF	TGTGCCAGCAGCTTAAGGGAGGGTCTAGCGCTCTTTAAAGAGACCCAGTACTTC
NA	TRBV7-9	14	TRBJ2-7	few	CASSLRGVSYEQYF	TGTGCCAGCAGCTTAAGGGGGGTCTCCTACGAGCAGTACTTC
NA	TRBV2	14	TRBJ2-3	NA	CASSVDPSSDTQYF	TGTGCCAGCAGTGTCGACCCTAGCTCAGATACGCAGTATTTT
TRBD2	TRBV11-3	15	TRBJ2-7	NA	CASSLALAGLYEQYF	TGTGCCAGCAGCTTAGCACTAGCGGGACTTTACGAGCAGTACTTC
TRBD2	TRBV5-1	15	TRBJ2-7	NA	CASSTGLAETYEQYF	TGCGCCAGCAGCACCGGACTAGCGGAAACCTACGAGCAGTACTTC
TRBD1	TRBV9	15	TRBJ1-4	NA	CASSSQGQSNEKLFF	TGTGCCAGCAGCTCACAGGGGCAATCTAATGAAAAACTGTTTTTT
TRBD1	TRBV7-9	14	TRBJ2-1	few	CASSLRTGGNEQFF	TGTGCCAGCAGCCTGAGAACAGGGGGCAATGAGCAGTTCTTC
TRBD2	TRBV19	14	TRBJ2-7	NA	CASSAGGKAYEQYF	TGTGCCAGTTCTGCGGGGGGCAAGGCCTACGAGCAGTACTTC
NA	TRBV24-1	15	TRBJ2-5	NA	CATSDGSTGRQTQYF	TGTGCCACCAGTGATGGGTCAACAGGGAGGCAGACCCAGTACTTC
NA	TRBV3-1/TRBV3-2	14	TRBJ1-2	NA	CASSQDLGFSGYTF	TGTGCCAGCAGCCAAGATCTAGGATTTAGTGGCTACACCTTC
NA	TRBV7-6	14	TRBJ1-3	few	CASSSYNSGNTIYF	TGTGCCAGCAGCTCCTACAACTCTGGAAACACCATATATTTT
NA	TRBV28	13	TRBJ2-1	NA	CASSPPYNNEQFF	TGTGCCAGCAGTCCCCCCTACAACAATGAGCAGTTCTTC
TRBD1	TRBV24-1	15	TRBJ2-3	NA	CATSDLRGLTDTQYF	TGTGCCACCAGTGATTTGAGGGGGCTGACAGATACGCAGTATTTT
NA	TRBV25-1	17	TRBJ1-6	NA	CASSDGSEVVGNSPLHF	TGTGCCAGCAGTGACGGGTCCGAGGTCGTAGGCAATTCACCCCTCCACTTT
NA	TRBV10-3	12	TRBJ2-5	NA	CAIKGSQETQYF	TGTGCCATCAAGGGCAGCCAAGAGACCCAGTACTTC